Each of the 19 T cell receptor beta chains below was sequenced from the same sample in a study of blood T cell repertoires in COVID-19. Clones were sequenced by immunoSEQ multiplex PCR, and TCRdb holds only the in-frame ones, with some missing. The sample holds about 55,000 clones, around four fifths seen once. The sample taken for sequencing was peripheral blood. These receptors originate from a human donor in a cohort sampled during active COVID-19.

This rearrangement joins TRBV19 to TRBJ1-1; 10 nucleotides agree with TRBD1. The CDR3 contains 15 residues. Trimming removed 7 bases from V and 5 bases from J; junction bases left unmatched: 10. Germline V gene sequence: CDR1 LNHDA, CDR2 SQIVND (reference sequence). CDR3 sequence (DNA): TGTGCCAGTACCCTGACAGGGGGCGGGGGAACTGAAGCTTTCTTT. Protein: CASTLTGGGGTEAFF. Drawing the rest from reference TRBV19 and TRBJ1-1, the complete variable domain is DGGITQSPKYLFRKEGQNVTLSCEQNLNHDAMYWYRQDPGQGLRLIYYSQIVNDFQKGDIAEGYSVSREKKESFPLTVTSAQKNPTAFYLCASTLTGGGGTEAFFGQGTRLTVV.

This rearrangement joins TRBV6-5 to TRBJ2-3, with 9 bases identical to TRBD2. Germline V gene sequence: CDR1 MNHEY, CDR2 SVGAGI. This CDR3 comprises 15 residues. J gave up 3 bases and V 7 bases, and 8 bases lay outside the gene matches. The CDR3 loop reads CASMYSGSLTDTQYF. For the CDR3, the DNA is TGTGCCAGCATGTATAGCGGGAGTCTGACAGATACGCAGTATTTT.

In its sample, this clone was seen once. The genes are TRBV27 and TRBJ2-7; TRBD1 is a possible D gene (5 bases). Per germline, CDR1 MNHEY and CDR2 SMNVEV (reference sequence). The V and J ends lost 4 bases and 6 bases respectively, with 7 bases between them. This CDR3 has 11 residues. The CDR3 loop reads CASSWGAEQYF. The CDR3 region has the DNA TGTGCCAGCAGTTGGGGCGCCGAGCAGTACTTC.

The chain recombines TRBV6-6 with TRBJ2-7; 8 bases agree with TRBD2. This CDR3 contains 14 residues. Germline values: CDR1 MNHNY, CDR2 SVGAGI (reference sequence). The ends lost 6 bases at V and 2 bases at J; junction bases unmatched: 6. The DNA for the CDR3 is TGTGCCAGCAGATTTAGCGGGACAACCTACGAGCAGTACTTC. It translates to CASRFSGTTYEQYF.

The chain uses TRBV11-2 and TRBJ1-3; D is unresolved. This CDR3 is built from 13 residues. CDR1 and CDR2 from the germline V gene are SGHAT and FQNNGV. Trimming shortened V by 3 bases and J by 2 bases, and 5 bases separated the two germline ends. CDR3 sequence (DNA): TGTGCCAGCAGCTTGCAGGCTGGAAACACCATATATTTT. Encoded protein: CASSLQAGNTIYF.

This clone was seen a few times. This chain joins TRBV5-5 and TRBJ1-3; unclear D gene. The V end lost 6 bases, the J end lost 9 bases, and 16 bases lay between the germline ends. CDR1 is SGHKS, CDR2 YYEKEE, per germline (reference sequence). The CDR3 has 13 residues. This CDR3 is CASILGLFLTIYF. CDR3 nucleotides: TGTGCCAGCATCCTAGGACTTTTCCTCACCATATATTTT.

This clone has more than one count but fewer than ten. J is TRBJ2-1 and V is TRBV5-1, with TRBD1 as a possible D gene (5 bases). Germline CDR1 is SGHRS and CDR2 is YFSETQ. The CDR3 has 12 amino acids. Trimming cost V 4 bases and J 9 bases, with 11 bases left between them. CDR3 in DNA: TGCGCCAGCAGCGTATCACAGGTTGAGCAGTTCTTC. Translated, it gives CASSVSQVEQFF.

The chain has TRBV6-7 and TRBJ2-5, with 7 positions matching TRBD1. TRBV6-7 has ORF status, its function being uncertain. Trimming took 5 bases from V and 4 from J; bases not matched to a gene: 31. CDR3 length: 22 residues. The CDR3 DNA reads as TGTGCCAGCAGTCTTCATGGGTACCGGGACAGCGACGCTCTTAGTCAGAGAGAGACCCAGTACTTC. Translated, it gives CASSLHGYRDSDALSQRETQYF.

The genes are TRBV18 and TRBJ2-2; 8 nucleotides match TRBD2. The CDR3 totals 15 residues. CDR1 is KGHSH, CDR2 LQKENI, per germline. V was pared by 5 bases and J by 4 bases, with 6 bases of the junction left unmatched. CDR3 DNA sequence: TGTGCCAGCTCATCAGGGAGCGGGAGCACCGGGGAGCTGTTTTTT. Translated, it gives CASSSGSGSTGELFF.

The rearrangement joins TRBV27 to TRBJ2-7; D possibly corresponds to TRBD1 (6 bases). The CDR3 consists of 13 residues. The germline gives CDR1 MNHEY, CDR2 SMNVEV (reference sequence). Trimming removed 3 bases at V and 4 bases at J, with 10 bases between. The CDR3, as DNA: TGTGCCAGCAGTTTGCTTCAGGGGTACGAGCAGTACTTC. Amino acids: CASSLLQGYEQYF.

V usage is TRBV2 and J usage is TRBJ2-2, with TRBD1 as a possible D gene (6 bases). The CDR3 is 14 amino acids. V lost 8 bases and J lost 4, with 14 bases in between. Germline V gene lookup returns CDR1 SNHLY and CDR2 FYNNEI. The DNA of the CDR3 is TGTGCCAGCGGGGCGACAGGCGTCACCGGGGAGCTGTTTTTT. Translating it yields CASGATGVTGELFF.

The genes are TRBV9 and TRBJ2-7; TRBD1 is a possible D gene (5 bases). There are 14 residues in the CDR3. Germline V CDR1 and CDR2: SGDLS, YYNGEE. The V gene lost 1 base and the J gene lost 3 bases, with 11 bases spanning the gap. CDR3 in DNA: TGTGCCAGCAGCGTAAGGGGCACCGACTACGAGCAGTACTTC. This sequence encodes CASSVRGTDYEQYF.

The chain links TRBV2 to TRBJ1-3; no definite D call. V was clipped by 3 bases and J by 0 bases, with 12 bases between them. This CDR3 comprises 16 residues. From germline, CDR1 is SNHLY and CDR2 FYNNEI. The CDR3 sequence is CASSEDQAISGNTIYF. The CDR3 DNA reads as TGTGCCAGCAGTGAGGATCAGGCCATCTCTGGAAACACCATATATTTT.

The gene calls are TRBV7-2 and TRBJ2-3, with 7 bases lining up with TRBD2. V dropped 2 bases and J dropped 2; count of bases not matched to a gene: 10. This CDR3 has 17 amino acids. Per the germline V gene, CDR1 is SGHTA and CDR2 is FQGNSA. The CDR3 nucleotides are TGTGCCAGCAGCTTACAATCTCCGGGACTACCCACAGATACGCAGTATTTT. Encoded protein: CASSLQSPGLPTDTQYF.

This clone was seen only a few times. Here the CDR3 reads CASSSTIYEQYF. The DNA of the CDR3 is TGCGCCAGCAGCTCAACAATTTACGAGCAGTACTTC. The chain has TRBV5-1 and TRBJ2-7; no firm D call. Deletions cut 3 bases from V and 4 bases from J, with 8 bases between. The length of the CDR3 is 12 residues. Per germline, CDR1 SGHRS and CDR2 YFSETQ.

The DNA of the CDR3 is TGCAGTGCTAGTGACAGGTCCAATAGCAATCAGCCCCAGCATTTT. Encoded protein: CSASDRSNSNQPQHF. This sequence joins TRBV20-1 and TRBJ1-5, with D maybe TRBD1 (6 bases). Germline loops: CDR1 DFQATT, CDR2 SNEGSKA (reference sequence). CDR3 size: 15 residues. V lost 3 bases and J 0 bases, leaving 12 bases between the germline ends.

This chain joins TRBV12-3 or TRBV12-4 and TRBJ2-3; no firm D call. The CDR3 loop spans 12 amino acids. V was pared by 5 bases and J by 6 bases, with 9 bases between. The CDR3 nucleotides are TGTGCCAGCAGTCCTCCCCCCGATACGCAGTATTTT. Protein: CASSPPPDTQYF.

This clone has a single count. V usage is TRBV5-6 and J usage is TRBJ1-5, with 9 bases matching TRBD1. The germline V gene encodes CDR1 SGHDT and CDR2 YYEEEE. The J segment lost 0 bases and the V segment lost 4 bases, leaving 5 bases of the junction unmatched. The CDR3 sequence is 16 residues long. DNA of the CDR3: TGTGCCAGCAGCGCCGACAGGGGGGCTAGCAATCAGCCCCAGCATTTT. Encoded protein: CASSADRGASNQPQHF.

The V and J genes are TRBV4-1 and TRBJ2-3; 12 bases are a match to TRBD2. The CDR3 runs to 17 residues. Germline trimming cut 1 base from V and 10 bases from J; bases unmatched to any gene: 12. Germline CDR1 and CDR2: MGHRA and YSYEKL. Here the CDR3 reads CASSQATSGGVGFAQYF. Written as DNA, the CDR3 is TGCGCCAGCAGCCAAGCGACTAGCGGGGGTGTGGGGTTTGCGCAGTATTTT.